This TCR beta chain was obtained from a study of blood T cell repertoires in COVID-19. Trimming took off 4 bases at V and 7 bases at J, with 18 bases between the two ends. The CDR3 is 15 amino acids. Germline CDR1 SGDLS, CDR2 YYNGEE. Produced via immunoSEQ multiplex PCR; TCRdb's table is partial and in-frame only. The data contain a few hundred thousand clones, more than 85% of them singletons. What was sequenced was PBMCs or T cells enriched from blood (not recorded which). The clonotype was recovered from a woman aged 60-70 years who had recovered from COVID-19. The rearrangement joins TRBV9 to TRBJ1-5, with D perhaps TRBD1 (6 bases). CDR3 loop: CASSRRTGQGQPQHF. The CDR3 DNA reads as TGTGCCAGCAGCAGACGGACGGGTCAGGGGCAGCCCCAGCATTTT.